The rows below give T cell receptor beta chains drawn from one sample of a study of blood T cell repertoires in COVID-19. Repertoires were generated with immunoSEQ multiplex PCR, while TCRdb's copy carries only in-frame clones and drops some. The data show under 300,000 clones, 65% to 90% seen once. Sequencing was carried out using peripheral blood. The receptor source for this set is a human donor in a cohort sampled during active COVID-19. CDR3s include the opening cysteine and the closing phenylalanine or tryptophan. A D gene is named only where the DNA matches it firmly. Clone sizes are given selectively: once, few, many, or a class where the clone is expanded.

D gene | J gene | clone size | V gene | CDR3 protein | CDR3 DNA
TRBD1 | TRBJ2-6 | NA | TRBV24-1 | CATSDSWTGGVSGANVLTF | TGTGCCACCAGTGATTCGTGGACAGGGGGCGTCTCTGGGGCCAACGTCCTGACTTTC
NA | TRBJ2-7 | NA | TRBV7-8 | CASSTQRNHYEQYF | TGTGCCAGCAGCACACAGCGGAACCACTACGAGCAGTACTTC
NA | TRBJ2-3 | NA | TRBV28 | CASSLGGARNTQYF | TGTGCCAGCAGTTTGGGGGGAGCGAGGAATACGCAGTATTTT
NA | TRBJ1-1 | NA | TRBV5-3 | CARSLSRDKNTEAFF | TGTGCCAGAAGCTTAAGCAGGGACAAAAACACTGAAGCTTTCTTT
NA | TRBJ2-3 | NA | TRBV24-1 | CATSDFGGDTDTQYF | TGTGCCACCAGTGATTTTGGCGGAGACACAGATACGCAGTATTTT
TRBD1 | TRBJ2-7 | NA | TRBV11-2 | CASSGDRGYEQYF | TGTGCCAGCAGCGGAGACAGGGGATACGAGCAGTACTTC
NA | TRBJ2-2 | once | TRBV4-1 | CASSQGGRARELFF | TGCGCCAGCAGCCAAGGGGGCAGGGCCCGGGAGCTGTTTTTT
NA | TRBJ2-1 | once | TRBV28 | CASRRTRPTRNNEQFF | TGTGCCAGCAGGAGGACTCGCCCTACACGAAACAATGAGCAGTTCTTC
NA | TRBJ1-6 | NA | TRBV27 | CASSSDFYGSPLHF | TGTGCCAGCAGTTCAGATTTTTACGGGTCACCCCTCCACTTT
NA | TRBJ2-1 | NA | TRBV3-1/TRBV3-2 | CASSRHVGRAGLNEQFF | TGTGCCAGCAGCCGACATGTCGGGCGAGCGGGCCTCAATGAGCAGTTCTTC
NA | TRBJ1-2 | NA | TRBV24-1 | CATSDGTGRDGYTF | TGTGCCACCAGTGATGGAACAGGGAGGGATGGCTACACCTTC
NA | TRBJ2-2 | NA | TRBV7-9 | CASSLLRNTGELFF | TGTGCCAGCAGCTTACTAAGGAACACCGGGGAGCTGTTTTTT
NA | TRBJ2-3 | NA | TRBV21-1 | CASSKEVAGGKTDTQYF | TGTGCCAGCAGCAAAGAGGTTGCGGGAGGGAAAACAGATACGCAGTATTTT
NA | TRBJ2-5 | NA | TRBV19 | CASSMGARETQYF | TGTGCCAGTAGTATGGGAGCTCGGGAGACCCAGTACTTC
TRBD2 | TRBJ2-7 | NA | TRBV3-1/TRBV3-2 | CASSQDLLAGLEQYF | TGTGCCAGCAGCCAAGATTTGCTAGCGGGATTAGAGCAGTACTTC
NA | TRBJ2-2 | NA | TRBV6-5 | CASSYSPGGGELFF | TGTGCCAGCAGTTACTCCCCCGGGGGCGGGGAGCTGTTTTTT
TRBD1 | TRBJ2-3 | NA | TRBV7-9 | CASSYAAGTGPTDTQYF | TGTGCCAGCAGCTACGCGGCCGGGACAGGGCCCACAGATACGCAGTATTTT